These 18 T cell receptor beta chains came from one sample sequenced in a study of blood T cell repertoires in COVID-19. Sequencing was performed with immunoSEQ multiplex PCR; in TCRdb, only in-frame clones are kept and a portion is missing. The table records 200,000 to 300,000 clones, roughly nine tenths of them present only once. Specimen: peripheral blood. The source of these receptors is a man between 40 and 49 years old who had recovered from COVID-19.

There are many counts of this clone. This rearrangement joins TRBV18 to TRBJ2-3; perhaps TRBD2 as D (5 bases). The CDR3 spans 13 residues. V shed 3 bases and J shed 2 bases, with 6 bases lying between them. Germline assignment: CDR1 KGHSH and CDR2 LQKENI. CDR3 protein: CASSPGITDTQYF. CDR3 DNA: TGTGCCAGCTCACCCGGGATCACAGATACGCAGTATTTT.

The DNA of the CDR3 is TGTGCCAGCATGCAACTAGCGGGGAACACCGGGGAGCTGTTTTTT. Its translation: CASMQLAGNTGELFF. The J gene is TRBJ2-2, the V gene TRBV6-5, with 9 nucleotides matching TRBD2. The junction had 4 bases not matched to a gene; V was cut back by 7 bases and J by 1 base. Germline assignment: CDR1 MNHEY and CDR2 SVGAGI. The CDR3 has 15 amino acids.

This chain links TRBV27 with TRBJ2-7; 7 nucleotides line up with TRBD1. This CDR3 spans 14 amino acids. The germline CDR1 and CDR2 sequences are MNHEY and SMNVEV (reference sequence). V lost 6 bases to trimming and J lost 0 bases; unmatched junction nucleotides: 5. The CDR3 nucleotides are TGTGCCAGCAGAAGCGGACAGGCCTCCTACGAGCAGTACTTC. Translating it yields CASRSGQASYEQYF.

The chain combines TRBV19 with TRBJ2-1, with 9 bases matching TRBD2. The CDR3 has 14 residues. The trim removed 2 bases at V and 8 bases at J, leaving 4 bases unmatched. Germline-derived CDR1 and CDR2 are LNHDA and SQIVND (reference sequence). The CDR3 loop reads CASSIRGLADEQFF. CDR3 in DNA: TGTGCCAGTAGTATACGGGGACTAGCCGATGAGCAGTTCTTC.

The V and J genes are TRBV7-6 and TRBJ2-7; 12 bases align to TRBD1. Germline V CDR1 and CDR2: SGHVS, FNYEAQ. V lost 2 bases, J lost 5 bases, and 7 bases stayed unmatched. CDR3 size: 16 residues. The CDR3 DNA reads as TGTGCCAGCAGCTTAACCACCGGGACAGGGGGCGACGAGCAGTACTTC. The encoded protein is CASSLTTGTGGDEQYF. Full variable domain (remainder filled in from reference TRBV7-6 and TRBJ2-7): GAGVSQSPRYKVTKRGQDVALRCDPISGHVSLYWYRQALGQGPEFLTYFNYEAQQDKSGLPNDRFSAERPEGSISTLTIQRTEQRDSAMYRCASSLTTGTGGDEQYFGPGTRLTVT.

In regard to this clone: In the same sample, other DNA sequences code for this CDR3. The V gene is TRBV7-9, the J gene TRBJ1-2, with D perhaps TRBD1 (5 bases). Trimming removed 4 bases from V and 2 bases from J, with 8 bases in between. Germline values: CDR1 SEHNR, CDR2 FQNEAQ (reference sequence). This CDR3 is 13 amino acids long. The CDR3 sequence: CASSSAGNYGYTF. The CDR3 coding sequence is TGTGCCAGCAGCTCTGCAGGGAACTATGGCTACACCTTC.

V is TRBV6-5 and J is TRBJ2-1, with TRBD2 as a possible D gene (6 bases). Germline V gives CDR1 MNHEY, CDR2 SVGAGI. The length of the CDR3 is 12 residues. Deletions cut 7 bases from V and 11 bases from J, with 15 bases between. This CDR3 reads CASTAGDWKQFF. The CDR3 bases are TGTGCCAGCACAGCCGGGGACTGGAAGCAGTTCTTC.

The rearrangement links TRBV9 to TRBJ1-5, with no clear D. Germline V gives CDR1 SGDLS, CDR2 YYNGEE. This CDR3 is 16 amino acids long. The ends were cut back, 0 bases at V and 6 bases at J, with 16 bases in the middle. CDR3 in amino acids: CASSVELCRRGQPQHF. CDR3 nucleotide sequence: TGTGCCAGCAGCGTAGAATTGTGCCGACGGGGTCAGCCCCAGCATTTT.

The chain combines TRBV19 with TRBJ1-6; unclear D gene. There are 16 residues in the CDR3. CDR1 is LNHDA and CDR2 is SQIVND in the germline V gene (reference sequence). V lost 5 bases to trimming and J lost 5 bases, with 16 bases between them. The CDR3: CASSFQVAWDNSPLHF. The CDR3 bases are TGTGCCAGTAGTTTCCAGGTGGCGTGGGATAATTCACCCCTCCACTTT.

The rearrangement links TRBV3-1 (or the pseudogene TRBV3-2) to TRBJ2-5; 8 bases are shared with TRBD1. The CDR3 loop spans 14 amino acids. With V trimmed by 2 bases and J by 5 bases, 4 bases remained unmatched. CDR1 is LGHDT and CDR2 is YNNKEL in the germline V gene (reference sequence). As DNA, the CDR3 is TGTGCCAGCAGCCAAAGGACAGGGATGGAGACCCAGTACTTC. This translates into CASSQRTGMETQYF.

This chain connects TRBV5-3 to TRBJ1-2, with D unclear. TRBV5-3 is flagged as an ORF with uncertain function. The CDR3 loop spans 11 amino acids. Trimming removed 8 bases at V and 0 bases at J, with 5 bases between. The CDR3 loop is CARPANYGYTF. In DNA, the CDR3 is TGTGCCAGGCCGGCTAACTATGGCTACACCTTC.

The J gene is TRBJ1-5, the V gene TRBV7-9; D is uncertain. The CDR3 runs 13 residues. V lost 5 bases, J lost 1 base, and 6 bases lay in between. Germline values: CDR1 SEHNR, CDR2 FQNEAQ (reference sequence). CDR3 coding DNA: TGTGCCAGCAGCGCGGGCAGCAATCAGCCCCAGCATTTT. Amino acid sequence: CASSAGSNQPQHF.

Only one count was recorded for this clone. This chain uses TRBV11-3 with TRBJ2-3; 16 nucleotides align to TRBD2. The germline CDR1 and CDR2 sequences are SGHNT and YENEEA. V lost 5 bases to trimming and J lost 8 bases; unmatched junction nucleotides: 7. The CDR3 has 16 amino acids. The CDR3 here is CASSPGLAGGPRTQYF. CDR3 in DNA: TGTGCCAGCAGCCCGGGACTAGCGGGAGGGCCGCGTACGCAGTATTTT.

The chain uses TRBV3-1 (or the pseudogene TRBV3-2) and TRBJ2-7; D unresolved. Germline V gene data show CDR1 as LGHDT and CDR2 as YNNKEL (reference sequence). The CDR3 runs to 14 residues. The V and J ends lost 0 bases and 2 bases respectively, with 8 bases between them. CDR3 sequence (DNA): TGTGCCAGCAGCCAAGATAACAGCCCCTACGAGCAGTACTTC. As protein: CASSQDNSPYEQYF.

The chain uses TRBV7-9 and TRBJ2-2; the match to TRBD2 covers 8 bases. In germline, CDR1 is SEHNR, CDR2 FQNEAQ (reference sequence). The V gene end was trimmed by 1 base and the J gene end by 6 bases; junction bases not matched to a gene: 10. This CDR3 comprises 17 residues. The CDR3 here is CASSLGPAGGFSGELFF. The CDR3 DNA sequence: TGTGCCAGCAGCTTAGGGCCGGCGGGAGGCTTTTCCGGGGAGCTGTTTTTT.

This chain uses TRBV18 with TRBJ2-5; possibly TRBD2 for D (6 bases). This CDR3 has 14 amino acids. Germline V gene lookup returns CDR1 KGHSH and CDR2 LQKENI. V was pared by 4 bases and J by 4 bases, with 13 bases between. The CDR3 DNA reads as TGTGCCAGCTCACTGCGGGGCAGCGGAGAGACCCAGTACTTC. This encodes CASSLRGSGETQYF. The variable domain in full, completed from reference TRBV18 and TRBJ2-5, reads NAGVMQNPRHLVRRRGQEARLRCSPMKGHSHVYWYRQLPEEGLKFMVYLQKENIIDESGMPKERFSAEFPKEGPSILRIQQVVRGDSAAYFCASSLRGSGETQYFGPGTRLLVL.

J is TRBJ1-2 and V is TRBV2, with 9 bases fitting TRBD1. V lost 8 bases to trimming and J lost 8 bases; unmatched junction nucleotides: 15. The CDR3 length is 15 residues. CDR1 is SNHLY, CDR2 FYNNEI, per germline. CDR3 loop: CASPLGTGRGGGYTF. For the CDR3, the DNA is TGTGCCAGCCCCCTCGGGACAGGGCGGGGTGGAGGCTACACCTTC.

The sample holds a few counts of this clone. This chain uses TRBV10-1 with TRBJ1-1, with 9 bases identical to TRBD1. The trim removed 4 bases at V and 5 bases at J, leaving 2 bases unmatched. The CDR3 length is 13 residues. CDR1 WNHNN and CDR2 SYGVQD come from the germline V gene (reference sequence). As DNA, the CDR3 is TGCGCCAGCAGTGTGGACAGGGGAACTGAAGCTTTCTTT. This codes for CASSVDRGTEAFF.